In this sample, the clone carrying this TCR beta chain turned up a few times. Its antigen is currently unknown. This specimen comes from a study of T-cell reconstitution after alpha-beta-depleted transplantation in children. Study conclusions and caveats: Fresh T-cell production supplied most of the T-cell counts and diversity seen one year after transplant. Several hundred graft clones that had expanded were reportedly the source of alpha-beta T cells about two months after transplant. Some patients showed high day-60 TCRbeta diversity, which derived from surviving recipient T cells and thymic progenitors.

During its preparation, the TCRbeta library received unique molecular identifiers. TCRdb re-derived calls from the PCR reads in MiXCR, one entry per CDR3 protein. The table has around 300,000 distinct CDR3 sequences, around 25% seen once. V was trimmed by 5 bases and J by 5 bases, leaving 16 bases between them. This CDR3 is built from 14 residues. The chain is built from TRBV12-3 or TRBV12-4 and TRBJ2-7, with a weak D call TRBD2 (7 bases). The sequenced sample was PBMCs, mostly from graft donor cells, obtained 180 days after TCRalphabeta/CD19-depleted stem cell transplant. This clonotype was sampled from a male patient younger than 18 who had a stem cell transplant for acute lymphoblastic leukemia, so the T cells may come from the graft donor. CDR3 sequence reads: CASSQRRGADEQYF. As DNA, the CDR3 is TGTGCCAGCAGTCAACGACGGGGGGCCGACGAGCAGTACTTC.